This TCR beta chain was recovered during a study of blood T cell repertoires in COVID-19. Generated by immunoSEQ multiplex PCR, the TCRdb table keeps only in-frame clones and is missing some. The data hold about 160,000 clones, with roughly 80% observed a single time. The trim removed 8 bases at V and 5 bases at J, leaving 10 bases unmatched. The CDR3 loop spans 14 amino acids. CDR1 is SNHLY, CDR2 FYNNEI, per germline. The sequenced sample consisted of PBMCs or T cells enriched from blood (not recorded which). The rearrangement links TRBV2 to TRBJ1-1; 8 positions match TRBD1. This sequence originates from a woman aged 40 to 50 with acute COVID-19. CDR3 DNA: TGTGCCAGCTTACAGGGGGGGGTTTTTACTGAAGCTTTCTTT. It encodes CASLQGGVFTEAFF.